These T cell receptor beta chains were read from a single sample in a study of T-cell reconstitution after alpha-beta-depleted transplantation in children. TCRdb used MiXCR to reprocess the PCR reads, holding one entry per CDR3 protein. The sample includes approximately 420,000 distinct CDR3 sequences, under 13% of them seen just once. The sample was PBMCs from the stem cell graft donor, taken from the stem cell graft. These receptors all come from a human donor who donated a stem cell graft to a child with acute myeloid leukemia. The CDR3 runs from the conserved cysteine through the conserved F or W. Fields, in order: D gene, CDR3 length, clone size, J gene, V gene, CDR3 protein, CDR3 DNA. D genes are given only for firm matches. Some rows have no size entry. The others give once, few or many, or a class for an expanded clone.

NA | 16 | few | TRBJ1-4 | TRBV15 | CATSRVAWGLREKLFF | TGTGCCACCAGCAGAGTCGCGTGGGGGCTTCGCGAAAAACTGTTTTTT
NA | 17 | NA | TRBJ2-1 | TRBV19 | CASSIEGGMSSYNEQFF | TGTGCCAGTAGTATAGAGGGCGGGATGAGCTCCTACAATGAGCAGTTCTTC
NA | 13 | few | TRBJ1-3 | TRBV29-1 | CSVALQTGNTIYF | TGCAGCGTTGCCTTACAGACTGGAAACACCATATATTTT
NA | 12 | many | TRBJ2-3 | TRBV20-1 | CSARVGTDTQYF | TGCAGTGCTAGAGTGGGGACGGATACGCAGTATTTT
NA | 16 | NA | TRBJ2-2 | TRBV5-1 | CASSPTTPANTGELFF | TGCGCCAGCAGCCCGACAACACCTGCGAACACCGGGGAGCTGTTTTTT
TRBD1 | 15 | few | TRBJ2-1 | TRBV5-1 | CASSLGTGLFNEQFF | TGCGCCAGCAGCTTAGGGACAGGGCTTTTCAATGAGCAGTTCTTC
NA | 13 | many | TRBJ1-4 | TRBV3-1 | CASRAATNEKLFF | TGTGCCAGCAGGGCAGCAACTAATGAAAAACTGTTTTTT
TRBD2 | 17 | NA | TRBJ2-2 | TRBV5-4 | CASSFELRTSSLGELFF | TGTGCCAGCAGCTTCGAATTAAGGACTAGCAGTCTCGGGGAGCTGTTTTTT
TRBD2 | 16 | NA | TRBJ2-2 | TRBV7-9 | CASSLAGTSLPGELFF | TGTGCCAGCAGCTTAGCCGGGACTAGTCTTCCTGGGGAGCTGTTTTTT
NA | 13 | few | TRBJ1-6 | TRBV7-9 | CASTHGANSPLHF | TGTGCCAGCACCCACGGGGCCAATTCACCCCTCCACTTT
NA | 15 | NA | TRBJ2-5 | TRBV5-6 | CASSDLGQGSETQYF | TGTGCCAGCAGCGACCTGGGGCAGGGGTCGGAGACCCAGTACTTC
NA | 12 | few | TRBJ2-5 | TRBV29-1 | CSVGAEQETQYF | TGCAGCGTTGGGGCGGAACAAGAGACCCAGTACTTC
NA | 13 | few | TRBJ2-5 | TRBV7-8 | CASSIGPLETQYF | TGTGCCAGCAGCATCGGGCCCCTGGAGACCCAGTACTTC
NA | 14 | few | TRBJ1-1 | TRBV7-9 | CASSLWAVNTEAFF | TGTGCCAGCAGCTTATGGGCGGTGAACACTGAAGCTTTCTTT
NA | 17 | NA | TRBJ2-5 | TRBV15 | CATSREVPRIPQETQYF | TGTGCCACCAGCAGAGAAGTTCCTCGAATCCCCCAAGAGACCCAGTACTTC
NA | 13 | many | TRBJ1-1 | TRBV6-5 | CASSYQEFTEAFF | TGTGCCAGCAGTTACCAGGAATTCACTGAAGCTTTCTTT
NA | 13 | NA | TRBJ1-5 | TRBV29-1 | CSVVAAGQGPQHF | TGCAGCGTTGTAGCCGCGGGCCAAGGGCCCCAGCATTTT
NA | 12 | few | TRBJ1-1 | TRBV30 | CAWSWGPAEAFF | TGTGCCTGGAGCTGGGGGCCAGCTGAAGCTTTCTTT
TRBD1 | 17 | few | TRBJ2-2 | TRBV5-7 | CASSLGTVDSNTGELFF | TGTGCCAGCAGCCTGGGGACAGTTGATTCGAACACCGGGGAGCTGTTTTTT
NA | 11 | NA | TRBJ2-1 | TRBV5-1 | CASRGFNEQFF | TGCGCCAGCAGGGGGTTTAATGAGCAGTTCTTC
NA | 12 | few | TRBJ1-2 | TRBV10-2 | CASSESGGLYTF | TGCGCCAGCAGTGAGTCGGGCGGTCTCTACACCTTC
TRBD2 | 14 | NA | TRBJ2-7 | TRBV12-3/TRBV12-4 | CASSPSGGHYEQYF | TGTGCCAGCAGTCCTAGCGGGGGACACTACGAGCAGTACTTC
NA | 14 | few | TRBJ2-3 | TRBV4-2 | CASSQVTGPDTQYF | TGTGCCAGCAGCCAAGTGACGGGCCCAGATACGCAGTATTTT
NA | 14 | NA | TRBJ2-1 | TRBV6-2/TRBV6-3 | CASRRPGNHNEQFF | TGTGCCAGCAGGCGCCCGGGAAACCACAATGAGCAGTTCTTC
NA | 16 | few | TRBJ2-3 | TRBV9 | CASSVGISVSSDTQYF | TGTGCCAGCAGCGTCGGGATTTCTGTGTCGTCGGATACGCAGTATTTT
NA | 13 | NA | TRBJ1-1 | TRBV20-1 | CRAQGRGVTEAFF | TGCAGGGCACAGGGACGGGGGGTCACTGAAGCTTTCTTT
NA | 16 | few | TRBJ2-5 | TRBV7-6 | CASSPGFRDYQETQYF | TGTGCCAGCAGCCCAGGGTTTAGGGACTACCAAGAGACCCAGTACTTC
TRBD1 | 15 | few | TRBJ2-5 | TRBV5-1 | CASSLKTGIQETQYF | TGCGCCAGCAGCCTCAAGACAGGGATCCAAGAGACCCAGTACTTC
TRBD2 | 15 | NA | TRBJ2-1 | TRBV7-2 | CASSGVTSGRNEQFF | TGTGCCAGCAGCGGGGTCACTAGCGGGAGAAATGAGCAGTTCTTC